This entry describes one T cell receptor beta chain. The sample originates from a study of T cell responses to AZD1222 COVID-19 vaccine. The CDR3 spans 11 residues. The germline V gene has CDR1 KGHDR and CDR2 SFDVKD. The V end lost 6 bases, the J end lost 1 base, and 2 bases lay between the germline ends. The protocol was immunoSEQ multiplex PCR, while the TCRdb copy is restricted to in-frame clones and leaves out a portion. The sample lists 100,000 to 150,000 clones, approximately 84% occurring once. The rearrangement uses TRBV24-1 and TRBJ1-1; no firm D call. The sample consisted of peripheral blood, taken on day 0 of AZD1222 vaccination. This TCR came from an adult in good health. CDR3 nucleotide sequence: TGTGCCACCAGTCGGAACACTGAAGCTTTCTTT. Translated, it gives CATSRNTEAFF.